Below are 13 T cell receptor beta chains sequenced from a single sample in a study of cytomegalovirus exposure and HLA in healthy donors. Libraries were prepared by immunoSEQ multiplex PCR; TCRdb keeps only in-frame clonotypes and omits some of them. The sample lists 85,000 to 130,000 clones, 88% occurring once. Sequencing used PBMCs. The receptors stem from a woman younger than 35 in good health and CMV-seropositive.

This chain's CDR3 is CASSYTPRQGYGYTF. For the CDR3, the DNA is TGTGCCAGCAGTTATACGCCTCGGCAGGGCTATGGCTACACCTTC. This chain links TRBV28 with TRBJ1-2; weak D call: TRBD1 (5 bases). There are 15 residues in the CDR3. The V gene's germline CDR1 is MDHEN and CDR2 SYDVKM. The V end lost 4 bases, the J end lost 4 bases, and 16 bases lay between the germline ends.

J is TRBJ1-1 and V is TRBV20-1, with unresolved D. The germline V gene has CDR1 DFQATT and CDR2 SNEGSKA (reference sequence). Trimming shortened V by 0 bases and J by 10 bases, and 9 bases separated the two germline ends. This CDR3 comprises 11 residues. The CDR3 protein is CSARDSLGAFF. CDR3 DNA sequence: TGCAGTGCTAGAGACAGCCTAGGAGCTTTCTTT.

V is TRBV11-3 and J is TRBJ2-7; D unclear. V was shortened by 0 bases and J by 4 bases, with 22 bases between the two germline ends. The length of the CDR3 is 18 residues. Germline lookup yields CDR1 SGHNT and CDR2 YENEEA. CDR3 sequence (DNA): TGTGCCAGCAGCTTAGATCTTTCCCTCTACGAAGACAAATACGAGCAGTACGTC. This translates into CASSLDLSLYEDKYEQYV.

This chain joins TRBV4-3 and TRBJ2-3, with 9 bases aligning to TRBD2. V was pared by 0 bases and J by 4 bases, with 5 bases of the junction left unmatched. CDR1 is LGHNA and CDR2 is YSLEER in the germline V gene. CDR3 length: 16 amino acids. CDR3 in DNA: TGCGCCAGCAGCCAAGATTGGCGGGGGGGCCCAGATACGCAGTATTTT. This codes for CASSQDWRGGPDTQYF.

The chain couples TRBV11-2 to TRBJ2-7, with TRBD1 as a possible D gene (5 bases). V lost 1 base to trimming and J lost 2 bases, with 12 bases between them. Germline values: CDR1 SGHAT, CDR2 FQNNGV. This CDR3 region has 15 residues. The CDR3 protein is CASSLGQLGAYEQYV. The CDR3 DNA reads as TGTGCCAGCAGCTTAGGACAGCTAGGAGCCTACGAGCAGTACGTC.

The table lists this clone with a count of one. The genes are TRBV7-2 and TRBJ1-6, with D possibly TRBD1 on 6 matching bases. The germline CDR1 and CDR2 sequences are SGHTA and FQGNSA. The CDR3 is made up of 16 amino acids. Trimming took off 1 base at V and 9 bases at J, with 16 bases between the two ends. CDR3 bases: TGTGCCAGCAGCTTAGAAATTTGGAACAGGGCTTCACCCCTCCACTTT. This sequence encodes CASSLEIWNRASPLHF.

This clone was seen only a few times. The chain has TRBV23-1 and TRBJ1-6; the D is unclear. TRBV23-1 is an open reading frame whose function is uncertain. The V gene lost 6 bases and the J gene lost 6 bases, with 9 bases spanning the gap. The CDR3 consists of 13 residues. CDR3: CASSGSTNSPLHF. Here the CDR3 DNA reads TGCGCCAGCAGCGGGAGCACTAATTCACCCCTCCACTTT.

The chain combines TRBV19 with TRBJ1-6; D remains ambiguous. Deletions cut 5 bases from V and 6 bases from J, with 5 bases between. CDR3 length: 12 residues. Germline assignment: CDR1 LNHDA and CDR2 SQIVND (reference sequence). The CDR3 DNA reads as TGTGCCAGTAGTCCTTTTAATTCACCCCTCCACTTT. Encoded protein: CASSPFNSPLHF.

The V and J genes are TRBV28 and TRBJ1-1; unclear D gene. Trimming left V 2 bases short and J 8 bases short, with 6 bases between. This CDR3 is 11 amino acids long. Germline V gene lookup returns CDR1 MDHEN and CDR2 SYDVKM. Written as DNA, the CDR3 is TGTGCCAGCAGTTTAGGACTGGAAGCTTTCTTT. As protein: CASSLGLEAFF.

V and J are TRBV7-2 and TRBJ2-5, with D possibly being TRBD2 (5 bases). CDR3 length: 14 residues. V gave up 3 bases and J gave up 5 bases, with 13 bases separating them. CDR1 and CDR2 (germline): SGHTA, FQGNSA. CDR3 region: CASSFGLWRETQYF. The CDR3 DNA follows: TGTGCCAGCAGCTTCGGACTCTGGAGGGAGACCCAGTACTTC.

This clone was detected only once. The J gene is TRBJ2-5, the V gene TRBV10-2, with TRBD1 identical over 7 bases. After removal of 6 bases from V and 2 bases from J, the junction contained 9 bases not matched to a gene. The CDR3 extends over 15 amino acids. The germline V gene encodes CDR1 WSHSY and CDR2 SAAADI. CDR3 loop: CASSAMGTEQETQYF. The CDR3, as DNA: TGCGCCAGCAGCGCTATGGGGACAGAGCAAGAGACCCAGTACTTC.

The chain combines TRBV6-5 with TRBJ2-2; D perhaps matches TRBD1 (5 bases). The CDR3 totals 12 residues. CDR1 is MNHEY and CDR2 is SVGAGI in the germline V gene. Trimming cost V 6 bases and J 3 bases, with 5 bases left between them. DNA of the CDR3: TGTGCCAGCAGCAGGGACACCGGGGAGCTGTTTTTT. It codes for CASSRDTGELFF.

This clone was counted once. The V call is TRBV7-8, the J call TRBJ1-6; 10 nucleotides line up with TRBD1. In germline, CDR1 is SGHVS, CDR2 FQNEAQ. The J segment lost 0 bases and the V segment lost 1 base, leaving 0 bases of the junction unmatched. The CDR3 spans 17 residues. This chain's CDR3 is CASSLGTGGSYNSPLHF. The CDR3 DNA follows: TGTGCCAGCAGCTTAGGGACAGGGGGCTCCTATAATTCACCCCTCCACTTT.